This entry features one TCR beta chain sequence. Repertoires were generated with immunoSEQ multiplex PCR, while TCRdb's copy carries only in-frame clones and drops some. Here the sample spans about 56,000 clones, 75% to 90% being singletons. This sample is part of a study of T cell responses to AZD1222 COVID-19 vaccine. The V gene lost 5 bases and the J gene lost 2 bases, with 16 bases spanning the gap. The germline CDR1 and CDR2 sequences are SGHVS and FNYEAQ. This CDR3 has 16 residues. The source was peripheral blood, collected on day 0 of AZD1222 vaccination. The chain links TRBV7-6 to TRBJ1-3, with D maybe TRBD1 (5 bases). The TCR comes from an adult in good health. The CDR3 spells CASSPARGITGNTIYF. The CDR3, as DNA: TGTGCCAGCAGCCCTGCCCGGGGGATAACTGGAAACACCATATATTTT.